This entry describes one T cell receptor beta chain. Its target is unknown. This entry is derived from a study of blood T cells in healthy people across ages. The CDR3 length is 19 residues. Germline V gives CDR1 SGHRS, CDR2 YFSETQ. Primed by a sample-barcoded 5' primer and a J-beta primer mix, a second PCR proceeded for roughly 7 to 12 cycles. A 12-random-nucleotide template-switch adaptor tagged each cDNA molecule. TCRdb ran MiXCR on the 5' RACE reads and lists one entry per CDR3 protein. The sample carries roughly 800,000 distinct CDR3 sequences, 53% recorded once. Study results and limitations: More naive CD4+ cells and higher diversity marked long-lived donors relative to aged donors. A roughly linear fall in TCR beta diversity per million T cells was seen with increasing age.

Investigators took around 10 milliliters of peripheral blood from every donor. This receptor was taken from a man at least 80 years old in good health. The source material was blood. V and J are TRBV5-1 and TRBJ2-1; D tentatively reads TRBD1 or TRBD2 (6 bases each). The last part of the DNA fits TRBJ2-7 better; the J call may be wrong. As DNA, the CDR3 is TGCGCCAGCAGGGACCTAGCAATAGTCGGGGGCAGCTCCTACAATGAGCAGTACTTC. This translates into CASRDLAIVGGSSYNEQYF.